This T cell receptor beta chain was captured in a study of cytomegalovirus exposure and HLA in healthy donors. This CDR3 is built from 15 residues. V lost 5 bases to trimming and J lost 5 bases, with 18 bases between them. Looked up from germline, CDR1 is SSHAT and CDR2 is FNYEAQ (reference sequence). The PCR employed 60 Vbeta primers together with 13 Jbeta primers. Measured with immunoSEQ multiplex PCR; TCRdb has only the in-frame clones, and not every one. Of 150,000 or so clones listed, 55% to 70% are singletons. The clonotype originates from a woman aged 25 to 39 in good health and CMV-seropositive. Source material: PBMCs. The chain is built from TRBV7-7 and TRBJ2-5, with a weak D call TRBD1 (6 bases). CDR3 coding DNA: TGTGCCAGCAGCCTGGCACAGGGTTATGGTGAGACCCAGTACTTC. Translation gives CASSLAQGYGETQYF.